This T cell receptor beta chain was documented in a study of blood T cell repertoires in COVID-19. Background on the study: Samples representing acute and convalescent COVID-19 were sourced from the United States, Italy and Spain. Nucleic acid was either cDNA or gDNA, and it came from T cells, B-cell-depleted T cells, or PBMCs.

V lost 2 bases and J lost 4, with 8 bases in between. CDR3 length: 14 amino acids. Germline CDR1 and CDR2: SGHVS and FQNEAQ. In the study's own analysis: Estimation of nucleated cell counts relied on the amplification of reference gene primers. Sequencing was performed with immunoSEQ multiplex PCR; in TCRdb, only in-frame clones are kept and a portion is missing. Clone size and V and J calls were adopted from that table, with D and trimming inferred from the DNA. The sample shows approximately 13,000 clones, roughly nine tenths of them seen only once. The chain recombines TRBV7-8 with TRBJ2-2, with a tentative D call TRBD2 (5 bases). Sequences were obtained from peripheral blood. This receptor was taken from a man aged 50 to 59 with active COVID-19. CDR3 protein: CASSLREGTGELFF. The DNA of the CDR3 is TGTGCCAGCAGCTTAAGAGAGGGCACCGGGGAGCTGTTTTTT.